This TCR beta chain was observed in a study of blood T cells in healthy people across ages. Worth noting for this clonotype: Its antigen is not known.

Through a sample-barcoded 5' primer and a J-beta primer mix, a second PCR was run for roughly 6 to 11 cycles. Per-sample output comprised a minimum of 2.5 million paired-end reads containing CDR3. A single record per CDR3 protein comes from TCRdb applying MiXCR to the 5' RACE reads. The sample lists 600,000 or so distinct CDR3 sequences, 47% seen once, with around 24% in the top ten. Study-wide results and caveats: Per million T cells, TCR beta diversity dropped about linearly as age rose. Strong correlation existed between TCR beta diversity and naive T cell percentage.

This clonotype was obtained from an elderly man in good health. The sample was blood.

CDR3: CASSPPGISTDTQYF. CDR3 coding DNA: TGTGCCAGCAGCCCCCCGGGGATTAGCACAGATACGCAGTATTTT. The J gene is TRBJ2-3, the V gene TRBV7-9; possible D gene TRBD2, 5 bases. V dropped 5 bases and J dropped 0 bases, with 12 bases sitting between them. The CDR3 spans 15 residues. CDR1 is SEHNR, CDR2 FQNEAQ, per germline (reference sequence).